This T cell receptor (beta chain) was captured by sequencing in a study of shared clonotypes between healthy human individuals. Trimming took off 4 bases at V and 5 bases at J, with 11 bases between the two ends. The CDR3 is 12 residues long. Per the germline V gene, CDR1 is GTSNPN and CDR2 is SVGIG (reference sequence). In regard to this clone: Antigen: not known.

Naive CD8 cells comprised CD45RO-negative, CCR7-positively selected cells, excluding terminally differentiated effector memory CD45RA+ cells. There were no recent acute infections or vaccinations among the donors, who were healthy HIV-negative adults. In the sorted-subset replicate PCRs, approximately 200 ng DNA, around 32,000 T cell genomes, was used. The protocol was immunoSEQ multiplex PCR, while the TCRdb copy is restricted to in-frame clones and leaves out a portion. There are about 2 million clones in the sample; over 85% occur only once, and around 1% lies in the top ten. Study-wide findings and caveats: Sampling used blood alone; tissue repertoires probably differ.

The sample taken for sequencing was naive CD8+ T cells sorted from blood. The chain uses TRBV30 and TRBJ1-1, with D possibly TRBD1 on 5 matching bases. This TCR was recovered from a young man in good health. CDR3 region: CAWTPGGTEAFF. In nucleotides, the CDR3 is TGTGCCTGGACTCCCGGGGGGACTGAAGCTTTCTTT. The whole variable domain, remainder taken from reference TRBV30 and TRBJ1-1, is SQTIHQWPATLVQPVGSPLSLECTVEGTSNPNLYWYRQAAGRGLQLLFYSVGIGQISSEVPQNLSASRPQDRQFILSSKKLLLSDSGFYLCAWTPGGTEAFFGQGTRLTVV.